Below, 20 T cell receptor beta chains from the same sample are listed, as sequenced in a study of identical twins. From the 5' RACE reads, TCRdb called clonotypes with MiXCR, one entry per CDR3 protein. This sample has 640,000 or so distinct CDR3 sequences, with 5.5% to 7.5% found just once. Sequenced: naive T cells sorted from blood. Receptors were obtained from a young man in good health.

The sample holds many counts of this clonotype. This chain uses TRBV6-6 with TRBJ2-1; D not certain. V was cut by 6 bases and J by 7 bases, with 13 bases left in between. Germline V gene sequence: CDR1 MNHNY, CDR2 SVGAGI (reference sequence). This CDR3 has 13 residues. The CDR3 reads CASSPWPQNEQFF. The DNA of the CDR3 is TGTGCCAGCAGCCCTTGGCCCCAAAATGAGCAGTTCTTC.

The chain recombines TRBV5-1 with TRBJ2-3; 8 positions match TRBD2. Germline values: CDR1 SGHRS, CDR2 YFSETQ. V was clipped by 0 bases and J by 0 bases; unmatched bases: 3. The CDR3 is made up of 16 amino acids. The CDR3 loop is CASSLEAGGSTDTQYF. CDR3 sequence (DNA): TGCGCCAGCAGCTTGGAGGCGGGAGGTAGCACAGATACGCAGTATTTT.

In its sample, this clonotype was seen many times. V usage is TRBV27 and J usage is TRBJ2-3; 11 bases line up with TRBD2. Germline V lookup: CDR1 MNHEY, CDR2 SMNVEV (reference sequence). The CDR3 runs to 21 residues. J was trimmed by 0 bases and V by 1 base; bases with no gene match: 15. The DNA for the CDR3 is TGTGCCAGCAGTTTATGGGGACTAGCGGTTACCACCCCCAGTAGCACAGATACGCAGTATTTT. As protein: CASSLWGLAVTTPSSTDTQYF.

The chain joins TRBV27 to TRBJ1-1, with 9 bases aligning to TRBD1. Germline V CDR1 and CDR2: MNHEY, SMNVEV (reference sequence). The CDR3 runs to 15 residues. V shed 5 bases and J 5 bases; nucleotides not matched to a gene: 9. CDR3 nucleotides: TGTGCCAGCAGTCCCGGGACAGGGCGTCGTACTGAAGCTTTCTTT. Amino acid sequence: CASSPGTGRRTEAFF.

In its sample, this clonotype was seen many times. The chain links TRBV5-5 to TRBJ2-7; 8 bases are a match to TRBD2. V trimming: 1 base; J trimming: 5 bases; junction bases outside the gene matches: 5. The CDR3 loop spans 14 amino acids. CDR1 and CDR2 (germline): SGHKS, YYEKEE (reference sequence). CDR3 sequence (DNA): TGTGCCAGCAGCTTGACGGGAGGGGTCCACGAGCAGTACTTC. Translated, it gives CASSLTGGVHEQYF.

This clonotype has ten or more counts. This chain connects TRBV12-3 or TRBV12-4 to TRBJ1-1, with D possibly matching TRBD1 (6 bases). V lost 6 bases and J 4 bases, leaving 12 bases between the germline ends. The CDR3 has 13 residues. CDR3 DNA sequence: TGTGCCAGCAGCCGAGGGGGACGCACTGAAGCTTTCTTT. Translating it yields CASSRGGRTEAFF.

The J gene is TRBJ2-7, the V gene TRBV7-6, with 7 bases matching TRBD2. The germline CDR1 and CDR2 sequences are SGHVS and FNYEAQ. With V trimmed by 4 bases and J by 2 bases, 5 bases remained unmatched. The CDR3 is 14 residues long. The CDR3 DNA follows: TGTGCCAGCAGCTCGCGCGGGACTACCTACGAGCAGTACTTC. This translates into CASSSRGTTYEQYF. Drawing the rest from reference TRBV7-6 and TRBJ2-7, the complete variable domain is GAGVSQSPRYKVTKRGQDVALRCDPISGHVSLYWYRQALGQGPEFLTYFNYEAQQDKSGLPNDRFSAERPEGSISTLTIQRTEQRDSAMYRCASSSRGTTYEQYFGPGTRLTVT.

This clonotype was counted only a few times. This sequence joins TRBV27 and TRBJ2-6, with D unclear. CDR1 and CDR2 from the germline V gene are MNHEY and SMNVEV (reference sequence). This CDR3 spans 15 amino acids. V dropped 2 bases and J dropped 0 bases, with 5 bases sitting between them. The CDR3 region has the DNA TGTGCCAGCAGTTTAGGTTACTCTGGGGCCAACGTCCTGACTTTC. Translating gives CASSLGYSGANVLTF.

This clonotype was observed many times. J is TRBJ2-1 and V is TRBV7-9; TRBD1 is a possible D gene (7 bases). V was shortened by 4 bases and J by 8 bases, with 15 bases between the two germline ends. Germline-derived CDR1 and CDR2 are SEHNR and FQNEAQ (reference sequence). The CDR3 runs to 14 residues. The CDR3 spells CASSSYRGGYEQFF. CDR3 nucleotides: TGTGCCAGCAGCTCCTACAGGGGAGGCTATGAGCAGTTCTTC.

Many counts were recorded for this clonotype. The rearrangement joins TRBV20-1 to TRBJ2-3; D call uncertain. Trimming cost V 3 bases and J 0 bases, with 4 bases left between them. This CDR3 comprises 12 residues. Germline values: CDR1 DFQATT, CDR2 SNEGSKA (reference sequence). The CDR3 protein is CSASPSTDTQYF. CDR3 DNA sequence: TGCAGTGCTAGCCCCAGCACAGATACGCAGTATTTT.

The chain combines TRBV4-1 with TRBJ1-4; 8 nucleotides align to TRBD1. Germline assignment: CDR1 MGHRA and CDR2 YSYEKL. V lost 2 bases and J lost 11; bases outside the gene matches: 7. This CDR3 comprises 14 residues. CDR3 in DNA: TGCGCCAGCAGCCAAACAGGGGGTTTGGGGAAACTGTTTTTT. Translating gives CASSQTGGLGKLFF.

In this sample, this clonotype turned up a few times. The chain joins TRBV29-1 to TRBJ2-4; TRBD1 matches 9 bases. CDR1 is SQVTM and CDR2 is ANQGSEA in the germline V gene. The CDR3 consists of 11 residues. The V segment lost 7 bases and the J segment 15 bases; nucleotides outside the gene matches: 10. This chain's CDR3 is CSATDRGVWYF. In DNA form, the CDR3 reads TGCAGCGCGACAGACAGGGGGGTCTGGTACTTC.

The sample holds a few counts of this clonotype. The genes are TRBV12-3 or TRBV12-4 and TRBJ2-2; D is unclear. The CDR3 is 16 amino acids. V shed 1 base and J shed 3 bases, with 12 bases lying between them. The CDR3 loop reads CASSLGRLDYTGELFF. The CDR3 nucleotides are TGTGCCAGCAGTTTAGGACGGCTGGATTACACCGGGGAGCTGTTTTTT.

The V and J genes are TRBV5-1 and TRBJ2-4, with a tentative D call TRBD2 (6 bases). The CDR3 is made up of 17 amino acids. V was trimmed by 3 bases and J by 4 bases, leaving 20 bases between them. The germline V gene encodes CDR1 SGHRS and CDR2 YFSETQ. The CDR3 sequence: CASSSLSLASAKNIQYF. The CDR3 coding sequence is TGCGCCAGCAGCTCACTTAGCCTAGCTAGCGCGAAAAACATTCAGTACTTC. Full variable domain (rest looked up from reference TRBV5-1 and TRBJ2-4): KAGVTQTPRYLIKTRGQQVTLSCSPISGHRSVSWYQQTPGQGLQFLFEYFSETQRNKGNFPGRFSGRQFSNSRSEMNVSTLELGDSALYLCASSSLSLASAKNIQYFGAGTRLSVL.

Worth noting for this clonotype: This may arise from a read error, as a much more abundant clone is one base away. The rearrangement links TRBV9 to TRBJ1-5; no definite D call. Germline CDR1 and CDR2: SGDLS and YYNGEE. CDR3 size: 14 residues. The CDR3 DNA is TGTGCCAGCAGGGTAGAAGATAGCAATCAGCCCCAGCATTTT. It codes for CASRVEDSNQPQHF.

This clonotype was seen more than once but under ten times. This chain joins TRBV3-1 and TRBJ2-1; 7 bases map to TRBD2. This CDR3 is built from 16 residues. Losses at the gene ends were 8 bases for V and 3 bases for J; bases not matched to a gene: 13. Germline V gene lookup returns CDR1 LGHDT and CDR2 YNNKEL (reference sequence). CDR3 DNA sequence: TGTGCCAGCCGTTCATTGGGGACTACAGACTACAATGAGCAGTTCTTC. Translation gives CASRSLGTTDYNEQFF.

This clonotype was counted many times. J is TRBJ2-7 and V is TRBV21-1; TRBD1 was called by the table and not checked on the DNA. TRBV21-1 is designated a pseudogene. The CDR3 length is 14 residues. The CDR3 DNA sequence: TGTGCCAGCAGCAAAGAGCCCCCTGGGCAAATGCAGTACGTC. Its translation: CASSKEPPGQMQYV.

This clonotype was detected only a few times. The chain uses TRBV11-2 and TRBJ2-7, with D possibly being TRBD2 (5 bases). Germline values: CDR1 SGHAT, CDR2 FQNNGV. This CDR3 has 16 residues. The V end was cut by 1 base, the J end by 2 bases, with 15 bases between. CDR3 loop: CASSLVVYGNTYEQYV. Written as DNA, the CDR3 is TGTGCCAGCAGCTTAGTTGTGTACGGGAATACCTACGAGCAGTACGTC.

This clonotype was detected a few times. The chain is built from TRBV7-6 and TRBJ2-1; TRBD2 matches 10 bases. Germline V CDR1 and CDR2: SGHVS, FNYEAQ. The CDR3 spans 18 residues. With 2 bases clipped from V and 5 bases from J, the junction kept 12 bases outside the gene matches. DNA of the CDR3: TGTGCCAGCAGCTTAACGAGGGCTAGCGGGAGTGTCGACAATGAGCAGTTCTTC. It specifies CASSLTRASGSVDNEQFF.

This clonotype occurred a few times. The V and J genes are TRBV29-1 and TRBJ2-2; TRBD1 agrees at 7 bases. CDR3 length equals 15 residues. V was pared by 2 bases and J by 5 bases, with 8 bases of the junction left unmatched. Looked up from germline, CDR1 is SQVTM and CDR2 is ANQGSEA. The CDR3 DNA reads TGCAGCGTTGAATTTAACAGGGGCGATACCGGGGAGCTGTTTTTT. Residues: CSVEFNRGDTGELFF.